This T cell receptor (beta chain) was recovered during a study of somatic mutations in cytotoxic T cells in rheumatoid arthritis. Measured with immunoSEQ multiplex PCR; TCRdb has only the in-frame clones, and not every one. The sample consists of more than 15,000 clones, just under 80% of them appearing once. CDR1 is GTSNPN, CDR2 SVGIG, per germline (reference sequence). V lost 4 bases and J lost 7; bases outside the gene matches: 12. The CDR3 contains 14 residues. The receptor was derived from an adult with rheumatoid arthritis. What was sequenced was CD8+ T cells sorted from blood. The chain has TRBV30 and TRBJ2-7, with 8 bases identical to TRBD1. CDR3 DNA sequence: TGTGCCTGGATGAGGACAGGGCTATATCGGGAGCAGTACTTC. It codes for CAWMRTGLYREQYF. Drawing the rest from reference TRBV30 and TRBJ2-7, the complete variable domain is SQTIHQWPATLVQPVGSPLSLECTVEGTSNPNLYWYRQAAGRGLQLLFYSVGIGQISSEVPQNLSASRPQDRQFILSSKKLLLSDSGFYLCAWMRTGLYREQYFGPGTRLTVT.